A single sample is the source of the 29 T cell receptor beta chains below, sequenced in a study of a mutant IDH1 vaccine in newly diagnosed glioma. The time point was: week 23, last vaccination. A 20-mer mutant IDH1 peptide at 300 ug was injected subcutaneously with topical imiquimod. Measured with immunoSEQ multiplex PCR; TCRdb has only the in-frame clones, and not every one. This table holds roughly 10,000 clones, 70% to 90% found once. The antigens these receptors bind are not known. Sequenced material: PBMCs, taken from a glioma patient whose treatment included an IDH1 peptide vaccine. The source is a woman aged 40 to 50 with glioma. Some clones in this sample may be carry-over from other donors' samples.

The chain combines TRBV5-1 with TRBJ2-3; 7 positions agree with TRBD2. This CDR3 spans 14 amino acids. V gave up 4 bases and J gave up 1 base; unmatched junction bases: 3. Germline values: CDR1 SGHRS, CDR2 YFSETQ. This chain's CDR3 is CASSLTSGTDTQYF. Here the CDR3 DNA reads TGCGCCAGCAGCCTCACTAGCGGCACAGATACGCAGTATTTT.

This sequence joins TRBV6-5 and TRBJ1-1; D is perhaps TRBD1 (5 bases). Germline V gene sequence: CDR1 MNHEY, CDR2 SVGAGI. The ends were cut back, 0 bases at V and 1 base at J, with 9 bases in the middle. CDR3 length equals 15 residues. The CDR3, as DNA: TGTGCCAGCAGTTACTCGGTCAGGGAGAACACTGAAGCTTTCTTT. Amino acid sequence: CASSYSVRENTEAFF.

The chain has TRBV30 and TRBJ1-4, with D possibly being TRBD1 (5 bases). Germline lookup yields CDR1 GTSNPN and CDR2 SVGIG (reference sequence). Trimming left V 0 bases short and J 8 bases short, with 10 bases between. This CDR3 has 13 residues. CDR3 coding DNA: TGTGCCTGGAGTGTACAAGGGGCAGAAAAACTGTTTTTT. Amino acid sequence: CAWSVQGAEKLFF.

To note about this clone: An end of the junction does not agree with germline; a read error may underlie this. The rearrangement joins TRBV6-4 to TRBJ1-6; unclear D gene. CDR3 length: 11 amino acids. Germline CDR1 is MRHNA and CDR2 is SNTAGT. This CDR3 reads CASSADRTLYF. The DNA of the CDR3 is TGTGCCAGCAGCGCGGACCGAACTCTCTACTTT.

The chain employs TRBV5-1 and TRBJ2-2, with a possible D match to TRBD1 (6 bases). Germline lookup yields CDR1 SGHRS and CDR2 YFSETQ. The CDR3 extends over 15 amino acids. V lost 4 bases and J 4 bases, leaving 14 bases between the germline ends. The CDR3 bases are TGCGCCAGCAGCCTTCGGACAGACTCCACCGGGGAGCTGTTTTTT. Translation gives CASSLRTDSTGELFF.

This rearrangement joins TRBV29-1 to TRBJ2-2, with 7 bases identical to TRBD1. Germline V lookup: CDR1 SQVTM, CDR2 ANQGSEA. The CDR3 runs to 12 residues. J was trimmed by 5 bases and V by 5 bases; bases with no gene match: 2. CDR3 bases: TGCAGCGTTTTACAGGGGACCGGGGAGCTGTTTTTT. Its translation is CSVLQGTGELFF.

V usage is TRBV5-1 and J usage is TRBJ1-1, with D hard to call. The V end lost 0 bases, the J end lost 6 bases, and 15 bases lay between the germline ends. This CDR3 is built from 15 residues. Germline CDR1 and CDR2: SGHRS and YFSETQ. CDR3 sequence: CASSLDGSDGAEAFF. CDR3 in DNA: TGCGCCAGCAGCTTGGATGGCAGCGATGGTGCTGAAGCTTTCTTT.

The chain recombines TRBV15 with TRBJ1-1, with D unclear. This CDR3 comprises 14 residues. The V end lost 1 base, the J end lost 6 bases, and 12 bases lay between the germline ends. Germline V gene sequence: CDR1 LNHNV, CDR2 YYDKDF (reference sequence). CDR3 protein: CATSRGTLNAEAFF. CDR3 bases: TGTGCCACCAGCAGAGGCACGCTTAACGCTGAAGCTTTCTTT. Supplemented by reference TRBV15 and TRBJ1-1, the full variable domain reads DAMVIQNPRYQVTQFGKPVTLSCSQTLNHNVMYWYQQKSSQAPKLLFHYYDKDFNNEADTPDNFQSRRPNTSFCFLDIRSPGLGDTAMYLCATSRGTLNAEAFFGQGTRLTVV.

The chain joins TRBV7-3 to TRBJ2-7, with TRBD2 matching over 9 bases. CDR3 length equals 15 residues. With V trimmed by 0 bases and J by 2 bases, 2 bases remained unmatched. Per the germline V gene, CDR1 is SGHTA and CDR2 is FQGTGA. The CDR3 region has the DNA TGTGCCAGCAGCTTAACGGCGGGAGGGGCCTACGAGCAGTACTTC. Residues: CASSLTAGGAYEQYF.

The CDR3: CASSQVQGLARLYF. The CDR3 nucleotides are TGTGCCAGCAGCCAAGTCCAGGGACTAGCGAGACTGTACTTC. The chain uses TRBV14 and TRBJ2-7; 10 nucleotides align to TRBD2. V was clipped by 1 base and J by 12 bases; unmatched bases: 9. The CDR3 length is 14 residues. CDR1 SGHDN and CDR2 FVKESK come from the germline V gene. Combining the CDR3 with reference TRBV14 and TRBJ2-7 gives the whole variable domain EAGVTQFPSHSVIEKGQTVTLRCDPISGHDNLYWYRRVMGKEIKFLLHFVKESKQDESGMPNNRFLAERTGGTYSTLKVQPAELEDSGVYFCASSQVQGLARLYFGPGTRLTVT.

This chain uses TRBV19 with TRBJ2-3; 8 positions match TRBD2. Unmatched junction bases numbered 11, after V lost 8 bases and J lost 4 bases. Germline assignment: CDR1 LNHDA and CDR2 SQIVND (reference sequence). The CDR3 spans 15 residues. CDR3 region: CASRKTSGPADTQYF. The CDR3 DNA reads TGTGCCAGTCGTAAAACTAGCGGACCTGCAGATACGCAGTATTTT.

The chain combines TRBV28 with TRBJ2-3; D ambiguous. Germline values: CDR1 MDHEN, CDR2 SYDVKM. The CDR3 has 14 residues. Trimming left V 7 bases short and J 0 bases short, with 11 bases between. CDR3 in DNA: TGTGCCAGCAAAAGGTCGGCTAGCACAGATACGCAGTATTTT. This translates into CASKRSASTDTQYF. The variable domain in full, with the rest retrieved from reference TRBV28 and TRBJ2-3, is DVKVTQSSRYLVKRTGEKVFLECVQDMDHENMFWYRQDPGLGLRLIYFSYDVKMKEKGDIPEGYSVSREKKERFSLILESASTNQTSMYLCASKRSASTDTQYFGPGTRLTVL.

This chain joins TRBV5-5 and TRBJ2-5; D unclear. The CDR3 contains 15 residues. Germline-derived CDR1 and CDR2 are SGHKS and YYEKEE (reference sequence). Trimming pared 4 bases from V and 0 bases from J, leaving 13 bases between. CDR3 sequence reads: CASSTAIGYQETQYF. The DNA of the CDR3 is TGTGCCAGCAGCACAGCAATAGGTTACCAAGAGACCCAGTACTTC.

The CDR3 loop reads CASSPRTGISGNTIYF. The CDR3 DNA reads TGTGCCAGCAGCCCACGAACAGGGATCTCTGGAAACACCATATATTTT. The genes are TRBV7-8 and TRBJ1-3; D perhaps matches TRBD1 (6 bases). The CDR3 is 16 amino acids. The germline CDR1 and CDR2 sequences are SGHVS and FQNEAQ. The V end was cut by 5 bases, the J end by 0 bases, with 14 bases between.

The chain uses TRBV27 and TRBJ2-5; D remains unclear. This CDR3 region has 13 residues. V lost 7 bases and J lost 1, with 10 bases in between. Germline lookup yields CDR1 MNHEY and CDR2 SMNVEV (reference sequence). CDR3 loop: CASKQQPQETQYF. The DNA for the CDR3 is TGTGCCAGCAAACAACAGCCCCAAGAGACCCAGTACTTC.

The chain combines TRBV28 with TRBJ2-7; 8 nucleotides match TRBD2. The V segment lost 10 bases and the J segment 7 bases; nucleotides outside the gene matches: 12. Germline-derived CDR1 and CDR2 are MDHEN and SYDVKM. The CDR3 contains 13 residues. CDR3 bases: TGTGCCACCCTCGGAGCGGGAGCTCGGGAGCAGTACTTC. This gives the protein CATLGAGAREQYF.

This chain uses TRBV6-5 with TRBJ1-1, with D uncertain. Germline CDR1 and CDR2: MNHEY and SVGAGI. Trimming stripped 6 bases from V and 4 bases from J, with 15 bases between. This CDR3 comprises 14 residues. The CDR3 DNA reads TGTGCCAGCAGCCACAACAGCGTCGGCACTGAAGCTTTCTTT. This codes for CASSHNSVGTEAFF.

V gene TRBV28 combines with J gene TRBJ1-1; tentative D call: TRBD1 (6 bases). V was cut by 5 bases and J by 3 bases, with 13 bases left in between. The CDR3 length is 14 residues. The germline gives CDR1 MDHEN, CDR2 SYDVKM. The CDR3, as DNA: TGTGCCAGCAGTCCCAGGGGCATGGACACTGAAGCTTTCTTT. Translation: CASSPRGMDTEAFF.

The chain employs TRBV5-1 and TRBJ1-4; D is unclear. This CDR3 is 14 amino acids long. Germline-derived CDR1 and CDR2 are SGHRS and YFSETQ. Trimming stripped 4 bases from V and 8 bases from J, with 15 bases between. CDR3 in amino acids: CASSLDSTGEKLFF. CDR3 DNA: TGCGCCAGCAGCCTGGACTCGACGGGGGAAAAACTGTTTTTT.

The chain carries TRBV2 and TRBJ2-7, with 8 bases matching TRBD1. The J segment lost 5 bases and the V segment lost 3 bases, leaving 12 bases of the junction unmatched. This CDR3 is built from 16 residues. Germline V lookup: CDR1 SNHLY, CDR2 FYNNEI. The CDR3 loop reads CASSDTRQGSSDEQYF. The CDR3 coding sequence is TGTGCCAGCAGTGATACCCGACAGGGGAGCTCGGACGAGCAGTACTTC.

V is TRBV19 and J is TRBJ2-3; 9 bases fit TRBD1. Germline V gene data show CDR1 as LNHDA and CDR2 as SQIVND (reference sequence). V shed 6 bases, J shed 1 base, and the junction held 5 bases outside the gene matches. The CDR3 runs 15 residues. The CDR3 region is CASRGTGMGTDTQYF. The CDR3 nucleotides are TGTGCCAGTAGGGGGACAGGGATGGGCACAGATACGCAGTATTTT.

This chain connects TRBV5-4 to TRBJ1-6, with 9 bases lining up with TRBD1. The V gene end was trimmed by 1 base and the J gene end by 3 bases; junction bases not matched to a gene: 2. The germline gives CDR1 SGHNT, CDR2 YYREEE (reference sequence). The CDR3 covers 16 residues. The CDR3 loop is CASSLMGQGYNSPLHF. The CDR3 DNA sequence: TGTGCCAGCAGCTTGATGGGACAGGGCTATAATTCACCCCTCCACTTT.

CDR3 sequence: CASSEEGQGGHEQYF. The CDR3 region has the DNA TGTGCCAGCAGTGAAGAGGGACAGGGAGGGCACGAGCAGTACTTC. The genes are TRBV6-1 and TRBJ2-7; the match to TRBD1 covers 9 bases. The V segment lost 1 base and the J segment 5 bases; nucleotides outside the gene matches: 6. The CDR3 runs to 15 residues. Germline CDR1 and CDR2: MNHNS and SASEGT.

This clone was counted between two and nine times. This chain joins TRBV30 and TRBJ1-5; 8 bases are a match to TRBD1. Trimming at V came to 5 bases and at J to 7 bases, leaving 7 bases not matched to a gene. The germline gives CDR1 GTSNPN, CDR2 SVGIG (reference sequence). This CDR3 has 13 residues. The CDR3 region has the DNA TGTGCCTGGGCTGGACAGGGAAAACAGCCCCAGCATTTT. This sequence encodes CAWAGQGKQPQHF.

The chain combines TRBV6-5 with TRBJ1-2; no reliable D call. Trimming shortened V by 5 bases and J by 8 bases, and 18 bases separated the two germline ends. This CDR3 spans 14 amino acids. CDR1 is MNHEY and CDR2 is SVGAGI in the germline V gene. In DNA, the CDR3 is TGTGCCAGCAGTCCGCCAAGTGTGAAACACGGCTACACCTTC. Its protein product is CASSPPSVKHGYTF.

This clone was detected only once. The genes are TRBV29-1 and TRBJ1-2, with a tentative D call TRBD1 (5 bases). Trimming took 2 bases from V and 8 from J, leaving 9 bases between them. The CDR3 contains 11 residues. Germline assignment: CDR1 SQVTM and CDR2 ANQGSEA. Here the CDR3 reads CSVEQGRGYTF. The CDR3 region has the DNA TGCAGCGTTGAACAGGGCAGGGGCTACACCTTC.

The chain carries TRBV29-1 and TRBJ1-4; TRBD1 is a possible D gene (5 bases). This CDR3 is 13 amino acids long. Per the germline V gene, CDR1 is SQVTM and CDR2 is ANQGSEA. Trimming pared 4 bases from V and 3 bases from J, leaving 9 bases between. CDR3 DNA: TGCAGCGTTGGGGACTCTGCTAATGAAAAACTGTTTTTT. Its translation: CSVGDSANEKLFF. The full variable domain, its missing parts supplied by reference TRBV29-1 and TRBJ1-4, is SAVISQKPSRDICQRGTSLTIQCQVDSQVTMMFWYRQQPGQSLTLIATANQGSEATYESGFVIDKFPISRPNLTFSTLTVSNMSPEDSSIYLCSVGDSANEKLFFGSGTQLSVL.

The J gene is TRBJ1-2, the V gene TRBV10-3; TRBD1 matches 10 bases. From germline, CDR1 is ENHRY and CDR2 SYGVKD. The CDR3 runs to 15 residues. The junction had 4 bases not matched to a gene; V was cut back by 1 base and J by 5 bases. CDR3 amino acids: CAISEWTGGSYGYTF. In DNA, the CDR3 is TGTGCCATCAGTGAGTGGACAGGGGGTTCTTATGGCTACACCTTC.

This clone has just a few counts. The chain links TRBV10-3 to TRBJ1-5, with 8 positions matching TRBD1. The CDR3 is 15 residues long. Germline CDR1 ENHRY, CDR2 SYGVKD. The V gene end was trimmed by 4 bases and the J gene end by 0 bases; junction bases not matched to a gene: 2. In DNA form, the CDR3 reads TGTGCCATCAGTGCGGACAGGGATAGCAATCAGCCCCAGCATTTT. The encoded protein is CAISADRDSNQPQHF.